The sequence of this T cell receptor (beta chain) was determined in a study of T cells after yellow fever vaccination. Regarding the study as a whole: FACS-sorted repertoires might harbor abundant contaminating clonotypes from the bulk population.

One entry per CDR3 protein results from TCRdb running MiXCR on the 5' RACE reads. Of hundreds of thousands of distinct CDR3 sequences in the sample, roughly a fifth were seen once. This clonotype was seen more than once but under ten times. What it recognizes is unknown. This CDR3 spans 17 amino acids. Trimming stripped 2 bases from V and 10 bases from J, with 24 bases between. From germline, CDR1 is SGHTA and CDR2 FQGNSA. Sequenced here: PBMCs, sampled 21 days after the first yellow fever vaccination. The chain combines TRBV7-2 with TRBJ2-1; weak D call: TRBD2 (7 bases). The sequence was collected from a man aged 18 to 30 who received the YFV17D yellow fever vaccine. CDR3 loop: CASSLMAGGGLGREQFF. The CDR3 DNA sequence: TGTGCCAGCAGCTTAATGGCCGGAGGGGGACTCGGGAGGGAGCAGTTCTTC.